Shown below are 20 T cell receptor beta chains from a single sample sequenced in a study of Graves' ophthalmopathy and Graves' hyperthyroidism. Investigators amplified TCR beta CDR3 regions from RNA transcripts. HTBI primers were employed in first-round RT-PCR, then a second-round multiplex PCR followed. MiXCR, run by TCRdb on the multiplex PCR reads, gives a single entry per CDR3 protein. The table lists 300,000 to 400,000 distinct CDR3 sequences, approximately 17% of them singletons, with roughly 2.6% in the top ten. The specimen was peripheral blood. Receptors were obtained from an adult woman with stable Graves' hyperthyroidism.

There are a few counts of this clonotype. One junction end does not reproduce the germline sequence, and a read error may be involved. J is TRBJ1-1 and V is TRBV5-1; D gene unclear. The CDR3 is 13 amino acids. Germline V gives CDR1 SGHRS, CDR2 YFSETQ. The CDR3 DNA reads TGCGCCAGCGGCTTGTCAGGAAACACTGAAGCTTTCTTT. Amino acid sequence: CASGLSGNTEAFF.

The sample holds a few counts of this clonotype. The chain couples TRBV27 to TRBJ2-3; D gene unclear. Germline CDR1 is MNHEY and CDR2 is SMNVEV (reference sequence). Trimming took 5 bases from V and 7 from J, leaving 16 bases between them. CDR3 size: 14 residues. The CDR3 DNA is TGTGCCAGCAGTCCGACGGCGGCAGGCCATACGCAGTATTTT. It translates to CASSPTAAGHTQYF.

This clonotype showed up many times. The chain combines TRBV24-1 with TRBJ2-2; 12 nucleotides agree with TRBD2. Germline CDR1 is KGHDR and CDR2 is SFDVKD. Germline trimming cut 3 bases from V and 8 bases from J; bases unmatched to any gene: 18. The CDR3 is 20 amino acids. The CDR3 nucleotides are TGTGCCACCAGTGATCAGCTGACAGGGGGCTGGACTAGCGGGAATGGGGAGCTGTTTTTT. This sequence encodes CATSDQLTGGWTSGNGELFF.

This clonotype was counted ten times or more. The chain combines TRBV2 with TRBJ1-1; D may be TRBD1 (5 bases). Trimming removed 6 bases at V and 1 base at J, with 15 bases between. Per germline, CDR1 SNHLY and CDR2 FYNNEI. This CDR3 contains 15 residues. The CDR3 DNA follows: TGTGCCAGCAGAAAGGGACGGATGAAGAACACTGAAGCTTTCTTT. Translation: CASRKGRMKNTEAFF.

This clonotype was seen ten or more times. J is TRBJ2-7 and V is TRBV12-3 or TRBV12-4; 7 positions agree with TRBD2. The V gene end was trimmed by 0 bases and the J gene end by 6 bases; junction bases not matched to a gene: 5. The CDR3 extends over 14 amino acids. The CDR3 DNA reads TGTGCCAGCAGTTTAGCGTTGGAGCGGGGCGAGCAGTACTTC. Translating it yields CASSLALERGEQYF.

This clonotype was observed many times. The rearrangement links TRBV6-5 to TRBJ1-5; D unclear. The V gene's germline CDR1 is MNHEY and CDR2 SVGAGI. The V gene lost 2 bases and the J gene lost 0 bases, with 8 bases spanning the gap. CDR3 length equals 15 residues. The CDR3 DNA sequence: TGTGCCAGCAGTTACGAGTTGTTTAGCAATCAGCCCCAGCATTTT. Protein product: CASSYELFSNQPQHF.

The table lists this clonotype with many counts. The V call is TRBV12-3 or TRBV12-4, the J call TRBJ1-5; no clear D. The V gene lost 6 bases and the J gene lost 0 bases, with 15 bases spanning the gap. The CDR3 length is 16 residues. CDR3 amino acids: CASRPTPQISNQPQHF. The CDR3 nucleotides read TGTGCCAGCAGACCTACTCCGCAGATTAGCAATCAGCCCCAGCATTTT.

This clonotype was picked up many times. V usage is TRBV6-2 or TRBV6-3 and J usage is TRBJ2-7; 8 bases line up with TRBD1. The germline V gene has CDR1 MNHEY and CDR2 SVGEGT. J lost 2 bases, V lost 2 bases, and 5 bases had no gene match. This CDR3 comprises 15 residues. The CDR3 is CASSYIDRGTYEQYF. The CDR3 bases are TGTGCCAGCAGTTACATTGACAGGGGCACCTACGAGCAGTACTTC.

There are a few counts of this clonotype. CDR3 nucleotides: TGCGCCAGCAGCCAAGTTAGGGGCTCCTACGAGCAGTACTTC. It is translated as CASSQVRGSYEQYF. The V and J genes are TRBV4-1 and TRBJ2-7, with a weak D call TRBD1 (5 bases). The CDR3 totals 14 residues. Germline V gene sequence: CDR1 MGHRA, CDR2 YSYEKL. Trimming pared 1 base from V and 0 bases from J, leaving 7 bases between.

In its sample, this clonotype was seen many times. The chain carries TRBV28 and TRBJ2-7; TRBD2 might be the D (5 bases). The CDR3 is 12 residues long. Germline CDR1 MDHEN, CDR2 SYDVKM. V shed 11 bases and J shed 3 bases, with 14 bases lying between them. CDR3: CASTRVGYEQYF. The CDR3 DNA sequence: TGTGCCTCCACTAGAGTCGGCTACGAGCAGTACTTC.

The table lists this clonotype with many counts. J is TRBJ1-1 and V is TRBV29-1; D not certain. CDR1 is SQVTM, CDR2 ANQGSEA, per germline. Deletions cut 2 bases from V and 5 bases from J, with 9 bases between. The CDR3 runs to 12 residues. CDR3 region: CSVEREGTEAFF. The CDR3 bases are TGCAGCGTTGAACGGGAGGGTACTGAAGCTTTCTTT.

This clonotype has a count of ten or more. The V and J genes are TRBV19 and TRBJ2-7; D call uncertain. The V end was cut by 5 bases, the J end by 7 bases, with 15 bases between. The CDR3 covers 13 residues. Germline V lookup: CDR1 LNHDA, CDR2 SQIVND (reference sequence). The CDR3 nucleotides read TGTGCCAGTAGTGGTACTTCGATGGGGGAGCAGTACTTC. It codes for CASSGTSMGEQYF.

This clonotype was seen a handful of times. This sequence joins TRBV29-1 and TRBJ2-6; 9 bases agree with TRBD1. The CDR3 sequence is 17 residues long. V lost 3 bases to trimming and J lost 4 bases; unmatched junction nucleotides: 10. From germline, CDR1 is SQVTM and CDR2 ANQGSEA. The chain's CDR3 is CSVDWGQGTVGANVLTF. CDR3 in DNA: TGCAGCGTTGATTGGGGACAGGGAACTGTCGGGGCCAACGTCCTGACTTTC. The variable domain in full, completed from reference TRBV29-1 and TRBJ2-6, reads SAVISQKPSRDICQRGTSLTIQCQVDSQVTMMFWYRQQPGQSLTLIATANQGSEATYESGFVIDKFPISRPNLTFSTLTVSNMSPEDSSIYLCSVDWGQGTVGANVLTFGAGSRLTVL.

The chain recombines TRBV11-2 with TRBJ2-7; D is possibly TRBD1 (6 bases). Trimming shortened V by 5 bases and J by 6 bases, and 23 bases separated the two germline ends. Germline lookup yields CDR1 SGHAT and CDR2 FQNNGV. The CDR3 consists of 16 residues. CDR3 DNA: TGTGCCAGCAGCATAGTTTCGGCAGGGGCTGTAGCCGAGCAGTACTTC. Its protein product is CASSIVSAGAVAEQYF.

This clonotype occurred a few times. The J gene is TRBJ1-6, the V gene TRBV4-1; 7 positions agree with TRBD1. From germline, CDR1 is MGHRA and CDR2 YSYEKL. The ends lost 6 bases at V and 6 bases at J; junction bases unmatched: 5. This CDR3 has 14 amino acids. This CDR3 is CASSRGQFNSPLHF. For the CDR3, the DNA is TGCGCCAGCAGTCGGGGACAGTTTAATTCACCCCTCCACTTT.

This clonotype was detected many times. This chain connects TRBV2 to TRBJ2-5; 7 nucleotides align to TRBD1. The CDR3 sequence is 14 residues long. Germline V CDR1 and CDR2: SNHLY, FYNNEI. V trimming: 4 bases; J trimming: 2 bases; junction bases outside the gene matches: 4. The CDR3 here is CASSAGTDQETQYF. In DNA, the CDR3 is TGTGCCAGCAGTGCCGGGACAGATCAAGAGACCCAGTACTTC. The full variable domain, with the rest looked up from reference TRBV2 and TRBJ2-5, is EPEVTQTPSHQVTQMGQEVILRCVPISNHLYFYWYRQILGQKVEFLVSFYNNEISEKSEIFDDQFSVERPDGSNFTLKIRSTKLEDSAMYFCASSAGTDQETQYFGPGTRLLVL.

This clonotype was recorded at least ten times. The chain employs TRBV27 and TRBJ2-7; the D is unclear. The V end was cut by 2 bases, the J end by 0 bases, with 8 bases between. This CDR3 comprises 14 residues. Germline CDR1 reads MNHEY; CDR2 reads SMNVEV (reference sequence). Here the CDR3 DNA reads TGTGCCAGCAGTTTACCTGGGATCTCCTACGAGCAGTACTTC. This codes for CASSLPGISYEQYF.

Many counts were recorded for this clonotype. The chain employs TRBV7-3 and TRBJ1-1; D might be TRBD1 (6 bases). The CDR3 contains 14 residues. The germline CDR1 and CDR2 sequences are SGHTA and FQGTGA. V shed 6 bases and J shed 1 base, with 12 bases lying between them. CDR3 coding DNA: TGTGCCAGCAGTCCCCAGGGGTCGAACACTGAAGCTTTCTTT. It yields the protein CASSPQGSNTEAFF.

The table lists this clonotype with many counts. The chain employs TRBV5-1 and TRBJ2-2; possibly TRBD2 for D (6 bases). CDR1 and CDR2 (germline): SGHRS, YFSETQ. CDR3 size: 16 residues. With 1 base removed from V and 4 bases from J, the gap between germline ends came to 14 bases. As DNA, the CDR3 is TGCGCCAGCAGCTTGCAACCGGAGGGGCGCACCGGGGAGCTGTTTTTT. Translated: CASSLQPEGRTGELFF.

This clonotype was observed a single time. The chain is built from TRBV6-1 and TRBJ2-5, with 14 bases aligning to TRBD2. There are 13 residues in the CDR3. CDR1 is MNHNS and CDR2 is SASEGT in the germline V gene. J gave up 10 bases and V 6 bases, and 4 bases lay outside the gene matches. The CDR3 DNA reads as TGTGCCAGCAGCCCCGGGACTAGCGGGAGCCAGTACTTC. Translated: CASSPGTSGSQYF.